This TCR beta chain was found in a study of blood T cell repertoires in COVID-19. There are 16 residues in the CDR3. The germline V gene encodes CDR1 MNHNS and CDR2 SASEGT. The germline V and J ends were trimmed by 4 bases and 5 bases, with 20 bases remaining between them. Sequencing used immunoSEQ multiplex PCR; TCRdb keeps in-frame clones, though not all of them. The sample yields about 40,000 clones, around four fifths seen once. The TCR was taken from a man aged 50-60 years with active COVID-19. V gene TRBV6-1 combines with J gene TRBJ1-1; D remains ambiguous. The material sequenced was peripheral blood. CDR3 DNA: TGTGCCAGCAGTGGCGCGTGGTACACGGAGAGGACTGAAGCTTTCTTT. Translation: CASSGAWYTERTEAFF.